This T cell receptor beta chain was documented in a study of metastatic and nonmetastatic thyroid tumors. This clone was seen ten or more times. TCRdb re-called clones via MiXCR from the PCR reads. The sample yields about 25,000 clones, roughly an eighth seen once. Germline V CDR1 and CDR2: DFQATT, SNEGSKA (reference sequence). The CDR3 is 15 residues long. V lost 1 base, J lost 2 bases, and 14 bases lay in between. Patients were all untreated before their thyroid surgery. V gene TRBV20-1 combines with J gene TRBJ2-5, with D possibly being TRBD2 (6 bases). The origin of this receptor is a female donor with papillary thyroid cancer or a benign thyroid nodule (not recorded which). Some clones in this sample may be carry-over from other donors' samples. The sample was blood. The DNA for the CDR3 is TGCAGTGCTAGAGTCTTGGGTAGCGGACAAGAGACCCAGTACTTC. It encodes CSARVLGSGQETQYF.